This TCR beta chain originates from a study of cytotoxic CD8 clonotypes in ibrutinib-treated CLL listed by TCRdb under 2021. Study-level background: In this cohort, more than 14 patients were treatment-naive and ten to eleven were relapsed/refractory, while under 18 had unmutated IGHV. Patients were still on ibrutinib when every remission and progressive disease sample was collected. On average, each sample yielded some 250,000 productive templates and about 94,000 productive rearrangements. Response samples were obtained after a median of around eleven months of treatment, with a range of roughly 6 to 36 months. Cryopreserved peripheral blood mononuclear cells were collected at three points: before therapy, at response, and at either sustained remission or disease progression. Longitudinal samples were obtainable from about 30% of the 86 participants in the trial. Partial responses were observed in about 25 patients and complete responses in 2; after a median follow-up of 68 months, remission was maintained in around 14 patients and progression was observed in roughly twelve. Results the study describes overall, beyond this receptor: An increase in clonality was observed at ibrutinib response, with clonality remaining stable during sustained remission and falling back toward baseline at progression. Public clonotypes were rare and either contracted or stayed stable during treatment, and the rise in clonality at ibrutinib response reflected the expansion of private clonotypes. Sampling times were not matched between sustained-remission and progressing patients, and lymph node repertoires were not studied. Baseline clonality exceeded that of age-matched healthy donors and correlated strongly with circulating CD8+ T-cell counts.

On a MiSeq, deep resolution sequencing aimed for a depth between 1 in 1 million and 1 in 200,000 T cells, with each clonotype covered 10x on average. The immunoSEQ hsTCRB Kit was used to generate TCR beta libraries. The authors processed their data as follows. Data were analyzed with ImmunoSEQ Data Assistant and ImmunoSEQ Analyzer, with V, D and J genes assigned per IMGT definitions. Clonality, which ranges from 0 to 1, was calculated by subtracting the normalized Shannon entropy of productive rearrangement frequencies from one. Only overrepresented clonotypes making up at least 0.05% of each patient's repertoire were included in the public clonotype analysis. Repertoires from some 13 age-matched healthy donors in immuneACCESS were used as clonality controls. This immuneACCESS table, as held by TCRdb, lists in-frame sequences with V and J called but not all clones. Of the missing ones, under half trace to an unresolved V gene in checked studies; the others have no known cause. V and J calls and clone size are those listed in that table; D and trimming were worked out from the DNA. The sample has 200,000 or so clones on record, 65% to 80% of them singletons. The ten largest account for roughly 5.9% of the sample.

As concerns this clone: Its antigen is unknown. The sample holds no much larger clone one base away, and base qualities are not on file.

The germline V gene specifies SGHDT as CDR1 and YYEEEE as CDR2. V is clipped by 0 bases and J by 4 bases, and the sequence between their germline boundaries is 17 bases long. Its CDR3 holds 16 amino acids, cysteine through phenylalanine. Just the 48-base CDR3 DNA is kept, in frame starting at base 1. Sample time point, as interpreted from the label and publication: 12 to 13 months on ibrutinib. For TCR beta library preparation, around 1.9 micrograms of genomic DNA were extracted from the cryopreserved PBMCs. Longitudinal blood samples from CLL patients on ibrutinib monotherapy underwent high-throughput TCR beta sequencing. The patients took part in an open-label, single-center phase 2 trial of ibrutinib monotherapy.

The chain employs TRBV5-6 and TRBJ2-7; TRBD2 is possibly the D segment (6 matching bases). The TCR comes from a human donor with chronic lymphocytic leukemia. The sequencing here drew on PBMCs, taken after 12 months of ibrutinib treatment. Read as DNA, the sequence is TGTGCCAGCAGCTTGGCCCCTGGGCTAGCGAGTTACGAGCAGTACTTC. Translated, it reads CASSLAPGLASYEQYF.